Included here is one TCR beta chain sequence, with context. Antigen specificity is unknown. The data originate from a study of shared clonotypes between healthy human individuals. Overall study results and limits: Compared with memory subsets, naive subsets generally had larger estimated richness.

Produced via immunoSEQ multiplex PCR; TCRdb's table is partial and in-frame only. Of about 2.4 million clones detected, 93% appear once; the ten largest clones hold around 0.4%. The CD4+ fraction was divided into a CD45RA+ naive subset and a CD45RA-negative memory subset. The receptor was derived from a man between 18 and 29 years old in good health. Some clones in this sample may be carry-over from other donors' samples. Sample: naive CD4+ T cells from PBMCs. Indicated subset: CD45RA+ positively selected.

CDR3 sequence reads: CASSSGGPNQPQHF. The CDR3 bases are TGCGCCAGCAGCTCAGGTGGGCCGAATCAGCCCCAGCATTTT. V usage is TRBV5-1 and J usage is TRBJ1-5; unclear D gene. Germline V gives CDR1 SGHRS, CDR2 YFSETQ. Deletions cut 3 bases from V and 4 bases from J, with 11 bases between. The CDR3 is 14 residues long.